Sequencing of this TCR beta chain was carried out in a study of T cell changes during pregnancy in multiple sclerosis. This table comes from immunoSEQ multiplex PCR, and its TCRdb copy is limited to in-frame clones, with some not included. The profile covers some 93,000 clones, with 80% to 95% appearing a single time and 2% to 2.5% taken by the ten largest. This CDR3 is 17 amino acids long. Germline CDR1 and CDR2: SGHVS and FNYEAQ. The V and J ends lost 8 bases and 3 bases, in that order; junction bases with no gene match: 12. Here the sequenced sample was peripheral blood, taken after pregnancy. The clonotype originates from a female donor with multiple sclerosis, enrolled in a pregnancy study. V gene TRBV7-6 combines with J gene TRBJ2-2; 10 bases are a match to TRBD2. This CDR3 reads CASSFLGTSEDTGELFF. The CDR3 bases are TGTGCCAGCTCATTTCTTGGGACTAGCGAGGACACCGGGGAGCTGTTTTTT.